This TCR beta chain was recorded in a study of T cells in localized non-small cell lung cancer. This clone was seen once. V was clipped by 4 bases and J by 0 bases; unmatched bases: 10. Germline values: CDR1 SGDLS, CDR2 YYNGEE. This CDR3 contains 17 residues. Profiled with immunoSEQ multiplex PCR; TCRdb holds only in-frame clones, not every one. The sample has about 77,000 clones, more than 75% seen once. This clonotype was obtained from a woman aged 40 to 75 with stage I squamous cell lung carcinoma. J is TRBJ1-2 and V is TRBV9, with 9 nucleotides matching TRBD1. The input for sequencing was peripheral blood, taken before any cancer treatment. The CDR3 spells CASSRTGAARSNYGYTF. The CDR3 region has the DNA TGTGCCAGCAGCCGGACAGGGGCGGCGAGATCTAACTATGGCTACACCTTC. Full variable domain (remainder filled in from reference TRBV9 and TRBJ1-2): DSGVTQTPKHLITATGQRVTLRCSPRSGDLSVYWYQQSLDQGLQFLIQYYNGEERAKGNILERFSAQQFPDLHSELNLSSLELGDSALYFCASSRTGAARSNYGYTFGSGTRLTVV.